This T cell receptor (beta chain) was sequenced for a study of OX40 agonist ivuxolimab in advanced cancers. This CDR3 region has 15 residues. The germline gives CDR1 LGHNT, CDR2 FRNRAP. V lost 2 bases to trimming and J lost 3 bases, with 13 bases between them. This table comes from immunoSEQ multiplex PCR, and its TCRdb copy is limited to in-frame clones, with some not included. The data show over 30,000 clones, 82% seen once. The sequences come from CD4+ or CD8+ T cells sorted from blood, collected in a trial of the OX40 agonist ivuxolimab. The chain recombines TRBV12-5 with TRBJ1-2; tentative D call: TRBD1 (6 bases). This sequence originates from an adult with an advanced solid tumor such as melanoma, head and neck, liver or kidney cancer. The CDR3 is CASGLINRDYYGYTF. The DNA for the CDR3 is TGTGCTAGTGGTTTGATCAACAGGGACTACTATGGCTACACCTTC.